Below, one TCR beta chain is given with its context. The antigen is unknown. At one boundary the junction diverges from the germline segment, which might be a read error. The library came from three nested PCR rounds adapted from ARM-PCR protocols. TCRdb analysed the multiplex PCR reads with MiXCR anew, one entry per CDR3 protein. The data contain about 82,000 distinct CDR3 sequences, over 70% of them singletons. This sample's RNA came from whole unsorted tissue. This sample is part of a study of tumor and adjacent non-tumor tissue in lung cancer. Study at large: The patients, approximately nine men and 5 women, were 31 to 76 with stage I to III disease. Findings and limits, study-wide: Compared with tumor, normal lung showed significantly lower TCR diversity. In normal lung, the top 100 clones were significantly more dominant than in tumor.

This CDR3 is built from 17 residues. The receptor was isolated from a woman in her forties or fifties with non-small cell lung cancer. This sequence joins TRBV12-3 or TRBV12-4 and TRBJ2-5; D is possibly TRBD1 or TRBD2 (5 bases each). The sample comprised lung tumor tissue. The CDR3 loop is CVSSLGPQWGYQETQYF. In DNA form, the CDR3 reads TGTGTCAGCAGTTTAGGGCCCCAATGGGGGTACCAAGAGACCCAGTACTTC.